This TCR beta chain was sequenced during a study of regulatory T cells in long-lasting Graves disease. Study-wide background: Positive TSH receptor antibodies alongside over 5 years of antithyroid drugs were what marked Graves' disease as persistent. Study-wide results and limits: Persistent disease preferred TRBV28, TRBJ1-2 and TRBJ2-5; new disease, TRBV20-1 and TRBJ2-1.

Time point indicated: persistent/refractory GD, antithyroid drugs over 5 years with positive TRAb. RNA isolated from PBMCs was used to make the TCR library. The germline CDR1 and CDR2 sequences are MNHNS and SASEGT. This CDR3 region has 15 residues. V was shortened by 5 bases and J by 0 bases, with 12 bases between the two germline ends. Investigators prepared the TCR beta libraries by applying iRepertoire HTBI primers and Arm-PCR of CDR3 regions. One entry per CDR3 protein, called by TCRdb with MiXCR from the multiplex PCR reads. The sample includes around 340,000 distinct CDR3 sequences, about 20% seen only once; the top ten take roughly 27%. Turning to this clonotype: Antigen unknown.

The chain links TRBV6-1 to TRBJ2-3; possibly TRBD1 for D (5 bases). This specimen was peripheral blood mononuclear cells (PBMCs), taken when the disease was refractory, from a patient treated with antithyroid drugs. The source is a female donor with Graves disease. The CDR3 region is CASSMDTSSTDTQYF. CDR3 nucleotide sequence: TGTGCCAGCAGTATGGACACCTCTAGCACAGATACGCAGTATTTT.